One and the same sample provided the 16 T cell receptor beta chains below, sequenced in a study of lymphopenia after photon versus proton radiotherapy. The protocol was immunoSEQ multiplex PCR, while the TCRdb copy is restricted to in-frame clones and leaves out a portion. The sample lists fewer than 50,000 clones; 85% were seen once. The starting material was peripheral blood, obtained from a patient treated with photon-based radiotherapy. These receptors were taken from a man aged 35-49 years with gastric cancer.

The chain joins TRBV9 to TRBJ1-3; possibly TRBD1 for D (5 bases). The V end lost 0 bases, the J end lost 4 bases, and 17 bases lay between the germline ends. There are 17 residues in the CDR3. Looked up from germline, CDR1 is SGDLS and CDR2 is YYNGEE. In DNA, the CDR3 is TGTGCCAGCAGCGTAGGTGACTTCAGGGCGTCCGGAAACACCATATATTTT. It translates to CASSVGDFRASGNTIYF. The whole variable domain, filled in from reference TRBV9 and TRBJ1-3, reads DSGVTQTPKHLITATGQRVTLRCSPRSGDLSVYWYQQSLDQGLQFLIQYYNGEERAKGNILERFSAQQFPDLHSELNLSSLELGDSALYFCASSVGDFRASGNTIYFGEGSWLTVV.

V gene TRBV5-4 combines with J gene TRBJ2-5; possibly TRBD2 for D (6 bases). Trimming took off 0 bases at V and 3 bases at J, with 9 bases between the two ends. Germline V CDR1 and CDR2: SGHNT, YYREEE (reference sequence). This CDR3 contains 14 residues. Written as DNA, the CDR3 is TGTGCCAGCAGCTTGGGAGGCGGGGAAGAGACCCAGTACTTC. Amino acid sequence: CASSLGGGEETQYF.

The chain recombines TRBV5-1 with TRBJ1-3; TRBD1 aligns across 7 bases. V shed 2 bases, J shed 0 bases, and the junction held 11 bases outside the gene matches. Looked up from germline, CDR1 is SGHRS and CDR2 is YFSETQ. The CDR3 has 18 residues. The CDR3 protein is CASSLQGQEWTSGNTIYF. CDR3 sequence (DNA): TGCGCCAGCAGCTTACAGGGGCAGGAGTGGACCTCTGGAAACACCATATATTTT.

The chain combines TRBV27 with TRBJ2-7; D is perhaps TRBD2 (5 bases). CDR1 and CDR2 from the germline V gene are MNHEY and SMNVEV (reference sequence). This CDR3 has 13 residues. The ends were cut back, 0 bases at V and 5 bases at J, with 8 bases in the middle. The chain's CDR3 is CASSLSRDHEQYF. DNA of the CDR3: TGTGCCAGCAGTTTATCACGGGATCACGAGCAGTACTTC.

The chain has TRBV11-3 and TRBJ1-3; 7 nucleotides align to TRBD1. This CDR3 is built from 14 residues. The V gene end was trimmed by 5 bases and the J gene end by 2 bases; junction bases not matched to a gene: 3. Germline-derived CDR1 and CDR2 are SGHNT and YENEEA. This chain's CDR3 is CASSIQGAGNTIYF. The CDR3 DNA is TGTGCCAGCAGCATCCAGGGGGCTGGAAACACCATATATTTT.

V and J are TRBV15 and TRBJ2-1, with TRBD2 identical over 9 bases. The CDR3 has 17 amino acids. Germline V gene sequence: CDR1 LNHNV, CDR2 YYDKDF (reference sequence). Unmatched junction bases numbered 14, after V lost 1 base and J lost 10 bases. The CDR3: CATSRGPPSGVFLEQFF. CDR3 nucleotide sequence: TGTGCCACCAGCAGAGGCCCGCCTAGCGGGGTATTCCTCGAGCAGTTCTTC.

A few counts support this clone. The chain recombines TRBV7-3 with TRBJ1-6, with D unclear. CDR1 is SGHTA and CDR2 is FQGTGA in the germline V gene. The CDR3 loop spans 13 amino acids. V was shortened by 2 bases and J by 10 bases, with 9 bases between the two germline ends. CDR3: CASSLYSSSPLHF. Here the CDR3 DNA reads TGTGCCAGCAGCTTATATTCGAGCTCACCCCTCCACTTT.

The chain employs TRBV21-1 and TRBJ2-2; the DNA was not used to check the table's D call, TRBD2. TRBV21-1 is a recognized pseudogene. The CDR3 length is 18 residues. CDR3 bases: TGTGCCAGCACCACGGGACTAGCGGGGGGGCCGTACACCGGGGAGCTGTTTTTT. Its translation is CASTTGLAGGPYTGELFF.

The V call is TRBV6-1, the J call TRBJ2-1, with D hard to call. V gave up 1 base and J gave up 6 bases, with 4 bases separating them. Germline V lookup: CDR1 MNHNS, CDR2 SASEGT. The CDR3 has 12 amino acids. CDR3 sequence reads: CASSEVGNEQFF. The CDR3 DNA reads as TGTGCCAGCAGTGAAGTGGGCAATGAGCAGTTCTTC.

V usage is TRBV30 and J usage is TRBJ1-2; D might be TRBD1 (6 bases). Trimming removed 1 base from V and 5 bases from J, with 11 bases in between. This CDR3 spans 13 amino acids. Germline assignment: CDR1 GTSNPN and CDR2 SVGIG (reference sequence). CDR3 region: CAWSGGQGYGYTF. Written as DNA, the CDR3 is TGTGCCTGGAGTGGGGGGCAGGGGTATGGCTACACCTTC.

In its sample, this clone is medium-sized. This chain uses TRBV4-2 with TRBJ1-6; TRBD1 matches at 7 bases. This CDR3 contains 15 residues. The V gene end was trimmed by 3 bases and the J gene end by 10 bases; junction bases not matched to a gene: 9. The germline V gene has CDR1 LGHNA and CDR2 YNFKEQ. For the CDR3, the DNA is TGTGCCAGCAGCCAGTCGACAGGGTGGAGGTCACCCCTCCACTTT. It is translated as CASSQSTGWRSPLHF.

In regard to this clone: The same CDR3 also results from other DNA sequences found in this sample. This chain uses TRBV11-2 with TRBJ2-3; D is perhaps TRBD2 (5 bases). V was cut by 1 base and J by 0 bases, with 5 bases left in between. Germline V CDR1 and CDR2: SGHAT, FQNNGV. The length of the CDR3 is 14 residues. CDR3 DNA sequence: TGTGCCAGCAGCTTAGGGACTAGCACAGATACGCAGTATTTT. Amino acids: CASSLGTSTDTQYF.

The genes are TRBV9 and TRBJ2-5; maybe TRBD1 (6 bases). This CDR3 contains 14 residues. Germline V gene sequence: CDR1 SGDLS, CDR2 YYNGEE. Trimming removed 0 bases at V and 5 bases at J, with 11 bases between. In DNA, the CDR3 is TGTGCCAGCAGCGTAGATTTGGGGGCGGAGACCCAGTACTTC. The encoded protein is CASSVDLGAETQYF.

V and J are TRBV7-2 and TRBJ2-7, with D perhaps matching TRBD1 (8 bases). V lost 2 bases and J lost 2, with 10 bases in between. Germline-derived CDR1 and CDR2 are SGHTA and FQGNSA. The CDR3 has 14 residues. CDR3 coding DNA: TGTGCCAGCAGCTTAACAGGGGGGGCCTACGAGCAGTACTTC. This gives the protein CASSLTGGAYEQYF.

The chain joins TRBV14 to TRBJ1-1; D ambiguous. CDR3 length: 13 residues. Between the trimmed V and J ends, which lost 4 bases and 6 bases, there was a span of 12 bases. Per the germline V gene, CDR1 is SGHDN and CDR2 is FVKESK. As DNA, the CDR3 is TGTGCCAGCAGCCGACTAATTGACGCTGAAGCTTTCTTT. Protein: CASSRLIDAEAFF. Based on the CDR3 plus reference TRBV14 and TRBJ1-1, the full variable domain is EAGVTQFPSHSVIEKGQTVTLRCDPISGHDNLYWYRRVMGKEIKFLLHFVKESKQDESGMPNNRFLAERTGGTYSTLKVQPAELEDSGVYFCASSRLIDAEAFFGQGTRLTVV.

This chain links TRBV4-3 with TRBJ2-7; tentatively, D is TRBD1 or TRBD2 (5 bases each). V was cut by 2 bases and J by 1 base, with 12 bases left in between. The germline V gene has CDR1 LGHNA and CDR2 YSLEER. The CDR3 is 15 residues long. The CDR3 coding sequence is TGCGCCAGCAGCCAATCCTCTGGGGGATCCTACGAGCAGTACTTC. Translating it yields CASSQSSGGSYEQYF.